Shown below are 24 T cell receptor beta chains from a single sample sequenced in a study of blood T cells in healthy people across ages (dated by TCRdb to about 2015). The method behind the library was 5' RACE. Sequencing was carried out with an Illumina HiSeq 2500. A second roughly 7 to 12 cycle PCR used a sample-barcoded 5' primer and a J-beta primer mix. Starting from the raw public reads, TCRdb applied fastp trimming at Q25, assembled clones with MiXCR and retained in-frame beta chains. Duplicate CDR3 protein sequences are folded into a single record with the most common DNA and genes. Present in this sample are some 920,000 distinct CDR3 sequences, about 51% of which were seen just once. The top ten clones comprise about 21% of the sample. The material sequenced was blood. The receptors shown here come from a woman aged 55-70 years in good health.

The chain uses TRBV5-1 and TRBJ2-1; a possible D gene is TRBD2 (5 bases). Trimming cost V 7 bases and J 0 bases, with 14 bases left between them. The germline CDR1 and CDR2 sequences are SGHRS and YFSETQ. The CDR3 totals 15 residues. DNA for the CDR3: TGCGCCAGCGGTACAGAGCGGAGCTCCTACAATGAGCAGTTCTTC. Its translation is CASGTERSSYNEQFF.

The chain carries TRBV30 and TRBJ1-2; TRBD1 is a possible D gene (5 bases). This CDR3 is 12 amino acids long. V was clipped by 2 bases and J by 8 bases, with 12 bases between them. The germline V gene encodes CDR1 GTSNPN and CDR2 SVGIG (reference sequence). CDR3 region: CAWSRWDVGYTF. The CDR3 DNA sequence: TGTGCCTGGAGTCGGTGGGACGTAGGCTACACCTTC.

The rearrangement links TRBV7-2 to TRBJ1-1; no clear D gene. Trimming left V 5 bases short and J 1 base short, with 14 bases between. Germline V lookup: CDR1 SGHTA, CDR2 FQGNSA. The CDR3 consists of 15 residues. CDR3 protein: CASSPARAGNTEAFF. In DNA form, the CDR3 reads TGTGCCAGCAGCCCTGCAAGGGCAGGGAACACTGAAGCTTTCTTT.

This chain joins TRBV20-1 and TRBJ2-7; possible D gene TRBD2, 5 bases. Germline V gene sequence: CDR1 DFQATT, CDR2 SNEGSKA (reference sequence). V dropped 6 bases and J dropped 4 bases, with 25 bases sitting between them. The CDR3 covers 16 residues. CDR3 protein: CSAIPRAEATLYEQYF. In DNA, the CDR3 is TGCAGTGCCATCCCCCGAGCGGAGGCTACCCTGTACGAGCAGTACTTC.

V usage is TRBV7-2 and J usage is TRBJ2-1; D gene unclear. This CDR3 region has 15 residues. Germline lookup yields CDR1 SGHTA and CDR2 FQGNSA. V lost 1 base and J 3 bases, leaving 10 bases between the germline ends. In nucleotides, the CDR3 is TGTGCCAGCAGCTTAGGGCAGTTGCTCTACAATGAGCAGTTCTTC. Its translation is CASSLGQLLYNEQFF.

The rearrangement links TRBV2 to TRBJ2-4; 11 bases agree with TRBD2. The germline V gene has CDR1 SNHLY and CDR2 FYNNEI. There are 13 residues in the CDR3. V gave up 5 bases and J gave up 13 bases; unmatched junction bases: 7. The CDR3 loop reads CASSPLAGGGQYF. Written as DNA, the CDR3 is TGTGCCAGCAGTCCCCTAGCGGGAGGTGGGCAGTACTTC.

This clonotype occurred a few times. This chain joins TRBV7-2 and TRBJ2-3; no firm D call. CDR1 and CDR2 (germline): SGHTA, FQGNSA. Trimming stripped 1 base from V and 0 bases from J, with 8 bases between. This CDR3 spans 15 amino acids. CDR3 residues: CASSLVVYSTDTQYF. In nucleotides, the CDR3 is TGTGCCAGCAGCTTAGTGGTGTATAGCACAGATACGCAGTATTTT.

A few counts support this clonotype. The V and J genes are TRBV5-1 and TRBJ2-5; 13 bases match TRBD2. The germline gives CDR1 SGHRS, CDR2 YFSETQ. The ends lost 4 bases at V and 7 bases at J; junction bases unmatched: 7. The CDR3 covers 15 residues. CDR3 sequence: CASSPGLAGVVTQYF. As DNA, the CDR3 is TGCGCCAGCAGCCCCGGACTAGCGGGAGTGGTGACCCAGTACTTC.

Concerning this clonotype: Germline is not matched at one junction end, which may reflect a read error. DNA for the CDR3: TGTGCCGGCAGCGAAAGAGGGACAGCCTATGGCTACACCTTC. Its translation is CAGSERGTAYGYTF. The genes are TRBV3-1 and TRBJ1-2; 7 nucleotides align to TRBD1. Per germline, CDR1 LGHDT and CDR2 YNNKEL (reference sequence). There are 14 residues in the CDR3.

This clonotype was seen more than once but under ten times. The chain joins TRBV24-1 to TRBJ2-3, with 8 bases identical to TRBD2. CDR1 KGHDR and CDR2 SFDVKD come from the germline V gene. Trimming removed 2 bases from V and 4 bases from J; junction bases left unmatched: 10. This CDR3 contains 17 residues. In nucleotides, the CDR3 is TGTGCCACCAGTGATTCCATCTGGCGGGAGGATGCAGATACGCAGTATTTT. This gives the protein CATSDSIWREDADTQYF.

The CDR3 region is CASSRTSGSIGGDTQYF. In DNA form, the CDR3 reads TGTGCCAGCAGTCGGACTAGCGGGAGCATAGGCGGCGATACGCAGTATTTT. The V gene is TRBV12-3 or TRBV12-4, the J gene TRBJ2-3, with 13 bases identical to TRBD2. The CDR3 consists of 17 residues. The trim removed 5 bases at V and 6 bases at J, leaving 11 bases unmatched.

V gene TRBV30 combines with J gene TRBJ2-3; tentative D call: TRBD1 (5 bases). Trimming took 1 base from V and 5 from J, leaving 10 bases between them. The CDR3 loop spans 13 amino acids. Looked up from germline, CDR1 is GTSNPN and CDR2 is SVGIG (reference sequence). The CDR3 loop is CAWSGQILDTQYF. In DNA, the CDR3 is TGTGCCTGGAGTGGACAGATTTTAGATACGCAGTATTTT.

V and J are TRBV20-1 and TRBJ2-7, with D possibly TRBD2 on 6 matching bases. Trimming shortened V by 6 bases and J by 10 bases, and 25 bases separated the two germline ends. The CDR3 has 14 residues. Per germline, CDR1 DFQATT and CDR2 SNEGSKA (reference sequence). The DNA of the CDR3 is TGCAGTGCCAAGAAGTCAATTAGCGGAGGGCTTCAGTACTTC. Its protein is CSAKKSISGGLQYF.

This chain joins TRBV6-1 and TRBJ1-2; D is perhaps TRBD1 (6 bases). CDR3 length: 13 amino acids. Germline CDR1 MNHNS, CDR2 SASEGT. V was clipped by 7 bases and J by 7 bases, with 16 bases between them. Here the CDR3 reads CASNRDPPSGYTF. CDR3 sequence (DNA): TGTGCCAGCAACAGGGACCCCCCGAGTGGCTACACCTTC.

The genes are TRBV3-1 and TRBJ1-2, with 7 nucleotides matching TRBD1. The germline V gene encodes CDR1 LGHDT and CDR2 YNNKEL (reference sequence). Losses at the gene ends were 0 bases for V and 6 bases for J; bases not matched to a gene: 7. There are 15 residues in the CDR3. CDR3 sequence reads: CASSQDWRGRDGYTF. The CDR3 coding sequence is TGTGCCAGCAGCCAAGATTGGAGGGGGCGAGATGGCTACACCTTC.

The chain employs TRBV28 and TRBJ2-1; D is unclear. This CDR3 is 12 amino acids long. Trimming left V 7 bases short and J 8 bases short, with 12 bases between. The germline gives CDR1 MDHEN, CDR2 SYDVKM. CDR3 region: CASTTSRHEQFF. The CDR3 DNA is TGTGCCAGCACCACCTCCCGTCATGAGCAGTTCTTC.

About this clonotype: A much larger clone sits a single nucleotide away, making a read error possible. The gene calls are TRBV15 and TRBJ2-1, with 7 bases that match TRBD1. The assigned J gene may be wrong: the sequence end matches TRBJ2-7 better. The CDR3 loop spans 15 amino acids. Germline lookup yields CDR1 LNHNV and CDR2 YYDKDF (reference sequence). Written as DNA, the CDR3 is TGTGCCACCAGCGAACCCGAGACAGGGAAGGACGAGCAGTACTTC. Its translation: CATSEPETGKDEQYF.

This chain links TRBV7-2 with TRBJ1-2; 8 nucleotides match TRBD1. The germline gives CDR1 SGHTA, CDR2 FQGNSA. This CDR3 has 13 amino acids. Germline trimming cut 5 bases from V and 4 bases from J; bases unmatched to any gene: 3. The CDR3 is CASSMGQVYGYTF. CDR3 sequence (DNA): TGTGCCAGCAGCATGGGACAGGTCTATGGCTACACCTTC.

The V and J genes are TRBV20-1 and TRBJ2-3, with 11 bases that match TRBD1. The CDR3 has 15 residues. Trimming removed 4 bases from V and 3 bases from J; junction bases left unmatched: 6. CDR1 and CDR2 (germline): DFQATT, SNEGSKA (reference sequence). CDR3: CSATLRDRGTDTQYF. The CDR3 DNA reads TGCAGTGCTACCCTCCGGGACAGGGGGACAGATACGCAGTATTTT.

The gene calls are TRBV4-3 and TRBJ2-1, with D perhaps matching TRBD1 or TRBD2 (5 bases each). Trimming pared 4 bases from V and 9 bases from J, leaving 13 bases between. The CDR3 length is 13 residues. Germline loops: CDR1 LGHNA, CDR2 YSLEER. The CDR3 DNA reads TGCGCCAGCAGCCCCCGAACGGGACGTGAGCAGTTCTTC. Amino acid sequence: CASSPRTGREQFF.

Worth noting for this clonotype: An end of the junction does not agree with germline; a read error may underlie this. The chain joins TRBV11-2 to TRBJ2-2; no clear D. The CDR3 covers 14 residues. The germline CDR1 and CDR2 sequences are SGHAT and FQNNGV. The CDR3 region is CASSLGRNSGELFF. The DNA for the CDR3 is TGTGCCAGCAGCTTAGGCAGGAACTCCGGGGAGCTGTTTTTT.

This sequence joins TRBV4-1 and TRBJ2-7; 8 nucleotides align to TRBD2. V shed 5 bases, J shed 4 bases, and the junction held 13 bases outside the gene matches. The germline CDR1 and CDR2 sequences are MGHRA and YSYEKL. The length of the CDR3 is 16 residues. In nucleotides, the CDR3 is TGCGCCAGCAGCGAGAGTCGCGGCGGGAGGAGGTACGAGCAGTACTTC. It codes for CASSESRGGRRYEQYF.

This chain links TRBV20-1 with TRBJ1-2; TRBD1 matches at 7 bases. Losses at the gene ends were 3 bases for V and 1 base for J; bases not matched to a gene: 5. The CDR3 is made up of 14 amino acids. The germline V gene has CDR1 DFQATT and CDR2 SNEGSKA (reference sequence). CDR3: CSAREGQLNYGYTF. In nucleotides, the CDR3 is TGCAGTGCTAGGGAGGGACAGCTTAACTATGGCTACACCTTC.

This chain joins TRBV7-9 and TRBJ2-3; 12 nucleotides line up with TRBD2. CDR1 is SEHNR and CDR2 is FQNEAQ in the germline V gene (reference sequence). J lost 2 bases, V lost 3 bases, and 3 bases had no gene match. This CDR3 is 16 amino acids long. CDR3 protein: CASSFRTSGTTDTQYF. Here the CDR3 DNA reads TGTGCCAGCAGCTTTAGGACTAGCGGGACCACAGATACGCAGTATTTT.